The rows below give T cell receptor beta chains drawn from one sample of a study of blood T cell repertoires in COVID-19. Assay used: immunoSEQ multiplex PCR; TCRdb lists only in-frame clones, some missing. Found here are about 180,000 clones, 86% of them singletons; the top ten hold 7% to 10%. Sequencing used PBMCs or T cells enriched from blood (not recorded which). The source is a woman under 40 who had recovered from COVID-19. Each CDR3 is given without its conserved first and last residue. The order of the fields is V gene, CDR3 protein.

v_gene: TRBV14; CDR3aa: ASSPSIEVAPLGVNIQY
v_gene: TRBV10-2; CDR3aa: ASRQGPETQY
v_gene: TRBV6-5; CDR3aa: ASSYSSGIYGYT
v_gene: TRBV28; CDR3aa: ASSSSGTGNYNEQF
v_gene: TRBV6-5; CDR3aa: ASSYSGTSDEQF
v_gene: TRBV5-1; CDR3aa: ASSVVGLAGENSYNEQF
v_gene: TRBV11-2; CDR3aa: ASSLWDPNRASSGNTIY
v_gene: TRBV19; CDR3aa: ASSRGTGVPLEAF
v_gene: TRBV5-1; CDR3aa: ASSDRVFPETQY
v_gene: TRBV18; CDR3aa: ASSPDSPNSPLH
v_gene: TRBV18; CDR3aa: ASSPRAGTDTQY
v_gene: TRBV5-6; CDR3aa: ASSLRLAGVY
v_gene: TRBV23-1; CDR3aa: ASSPGGGTATGELF
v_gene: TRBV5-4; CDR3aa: ASSLAGSGSSYNEQF
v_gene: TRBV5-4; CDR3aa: ASSLDQRELSEQY
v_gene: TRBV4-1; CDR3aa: ASSQGGVGNTIY
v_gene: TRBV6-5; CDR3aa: ASSRRDGNQPQH
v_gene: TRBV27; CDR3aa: ASLDGTSGSNEQF
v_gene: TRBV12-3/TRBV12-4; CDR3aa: ASSFEGHEQY
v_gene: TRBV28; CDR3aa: ASSPGTGIH
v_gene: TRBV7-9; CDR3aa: ASSLVGTGPDEQF
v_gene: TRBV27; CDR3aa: ASSPLAGGSYEQY
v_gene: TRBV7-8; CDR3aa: ASSLPQTGGPTEAF
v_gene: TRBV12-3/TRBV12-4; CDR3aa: ASSSPPGAGQY
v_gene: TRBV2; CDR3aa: ASSGGQGTTDTQY
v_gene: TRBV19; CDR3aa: ASGATLLYEQY
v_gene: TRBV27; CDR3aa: ASSSGVRGNTIY
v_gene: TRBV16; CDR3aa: ASSQSTESSYNSPLH
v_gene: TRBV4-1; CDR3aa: ASSPVTGALGYEQY
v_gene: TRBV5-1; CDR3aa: ASSPTGSNQPQH
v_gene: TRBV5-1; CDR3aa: ASSSPSLAGVPHEQF